This entry features one T cell receptor (beta chain) sequence. What it binds is not known. This record belongs to a study of shared clonotypes between healthy human individuals. General study results and limits: With a handful of donors compared, approximately 5% of naive CD4 clonotypes were shared.

Under the authors' procedure: ImmunoSEQ yielded junction-only sequences lacking quality scores, so filtering differed. Repertoires were generated with immunoSEQ multiplex PCR, while TCRdb's copy carries only in-frame clones and drops some. V, J and clone size are taken as reported in that table, and D and trimming were inferred from the DNA itself. The table shows about 2.4 million clones, with around nine tenths occurring only once. The CDR3 runs to 16 residues. The V end lost 1 base, the J end lost 2 bases, and 15 bases lay between the germline ends. CDR1 is LGHNA and CDR2 is YSLEER in the germline V gene. Donors comprised only Caucasian adults living in Nashville, Tennessee.

The sequence came from a young man in good health. Specimen: naive CD4+ T cells sorted from blood. The sample's subset: CD45RA+ positively selected. The genes are TRBV4-3 and TRBJ2-7, with D tentatively TRBD1 (6 bases). CDR3 amino acids: CASSQALRGSAYEQYF. DNA of the CDR3: TGCGCCAGCAGCCAAGCACTCAGGGGAAGTGCCTACGAGCAGTACTTC.